A selection of T cell receptor beta chains follows, all from one sample in a study of T cell responses to AZD1222 COVID-19 vaccine. Measured with immunoSEQ multiplex PCR; TCRdb has only the in-frame clones, and not every one. The sample lists around 180,000 clones; around 88% were seen once. The sequencing here drew on peripheral blood, taken on day 0 of AZD1222 vaccination. These receptors were collected from an adult in good health. Each CDR3 is given with its conserved first and last residue. D genes are given only for firm matches.

CDR3	length	V	J	D
CASSDPPSGVGEQYF	15	TRBV6-2/TRBV6-3	TRBJ2-7	TRBD2
CASSAGGWSYNEQFF	15	TRBV9	TRBJ2-1	TRBD1
CASSVGRRGPSNEQFF	16	TRBV9	TRBJ2-1	.
CASSERGTGLSYEQYF	16	TRBV5-1	TRBJ2-7	TRBD1
CASSWGNPGTEAFF	14	TRBV7-2	TRBJ1-1	.
CASSALTSTDTQYF	14	TRBV7-9	TRBJ2-3	.
CASSLLGTYGYEQYF	15	TRBV7-9	TRBJ2-7	.
CASLHTAGELFF	12	TRBV3-1/TRBV3-2	TRBJ2-2	.
CASSPGQGGTIYF	13	TRBV25-1	TRBJ1-3	TRBD1
CASSLSGGRGYTF	13	TRBV27	TRBJ1-2	.
CAWGDGQIGTDTQYF	15	TRBV30	TRBJ2-3	.
CASSLWGYEQYF	12	TRBV5-4	TRBJ2-7	.
CASSYYGGTGGTF	13	TRBV6-2/TRBV6-3	TRBJ1-2	TRBD1
CASSLDGGNTEAFF	14	TRBV5-4	TRBJ1-1	.
CASRPGQGRFGYTF	14	TRBV6-5	TRBJ1-2	TRBD1
CASSPQGTTYEQYF	14	TRBV6-5	TRBJ2-7	.
CASQAQGAGQPQHF	14	TRBV19	TRBJ1-5	TRBD1